This passage covers 22 T cell receptor beta chains from one sample sequenced in a study of OX40 agonist ivuxolimab in advanced cancers. Library preparation employed the immunoSEQ multiplex PCR assay. The table was pulled from immuneACCESS by TCRdb, which kept in-frame rearrangements only. Such tables lose some clones; where checked, under half of the loss comes from unresolved V genes, and the rest has no known cause. Counted in this sample were tens of thousands of clones; around 74% of them appeared once. Clones ranked in the top ten supply 11% of the sample. Sequencing was performed on CD4+ or CD8+ T cells sorted from blood, taken in a trial of the OX40 agonist ivuxolimab. Source of these receptors: an adult with an advanced solid tumor such as melanoma, head and neck, liver or kidney cancer.

The chain uses TRBV19 and TRBJ1-6, with 8 bases aligning to TRBD1. CDR1 is LNHDA and CDR2 is SQIVND in the germline V gene (reference sequence). V was pared by 5 bases and J by 7 bases, with 7 bases of the junction left unmatched. The CDR3 is 15 amino acids. CDR3: CASSAQGALNSPLHF. The CDR3 DNA follows: TGTGCCAGTAGTGCGCAGGGGGCCTTGAATTCACCCCTCCACTTT.

This clone has just a few counts. This chain links TRBV29-1 with TRBJ2-1; D call uncertain. V was pared by 0 bases and J by 4 bases, with 10 bases between. Germline assignment: CDR1 SQVTM and CDR2 ANQGSEA. This CDR3 comprises 14 residues. The CDR3 is CSVEDIREYNEQFF. In DNA form, the CDR3 reads TGCAGCGTTGAAGATATAAGGGAATACAATGAGCAGTTCTTC.

The rearrangement joins TRBV27 to TRBJ1-2; D unclear. From germline, CDR1 is MNHEY and CDR2 SMNVEV (reference sequence). V lost 5 bases and J 4 bases, leaving 11 bases between the germline ends. CDR3 length equals 13 residues. CDR3 sequence reads: CASSPTTSYGYTF. The CDR3 DNA follows: TGTGCCAGCAGTCCGACGACGTCCTATGGCTACACCTTC.

The chain carries TRBV11-2 and TRBJ2-1; weak D call: TRBD1 (6 bases). V shed 0 bases and J shed 3 bases, with 9 bases lying between them. Per germline, CDR1 SGHAT and CDR2 FQNNGV. There are 15 residues in the CDR3. In nucleotides, the CDR3 is TGTGCCAGCAGCTTAGACAGGGGAATCTACAATGAGCAGTTCTTC. Protein product: CASSLDRGIYNEQFF.

The J gene is TRBJ1-1, the V gene TRBV7-2, with D unclear. This CDR3 is built from 14 residues. The germline CDR1 and CDR2 sequences are SGHTA and FQGNSA. V was pared by 1 base and J by 4 bases, with 10 bases between. CDR3 region: CASSLGWAGTEAFF. The CDR3 region has the DNA TGTGCCAGCAGCTTAGGGTGGGCCGGCACTGAAGCTTTCTTT.

The chain carries TRBV2 and TRBJ2-1; 9 bases match TRBD2. V dropped 5 bases and J dropped 0; count of bases not matched to a gene: 5. The CDR3 sequence is 16 residues long. The germline CDR1 and CDR2 sequences are SNHLY and FYNNEI. This chain's CDR3 is CASSFEREVSYNEQFF. CDR3 nucleotide sequence: TGTGCCAGCAGTTTTGAGCGGGAGGTCTCCTACAATGAGCAGTTCTTC.

J is TRBJ1-6 and V is TRBV5-4; no definite D call. Germline V gives CDR1 SGHNT, CDR2 YYREEE (reference sequence). CDR3 length: 14 residues. V shed 0 bases and J shed 7 bases, with 8 bases lying between them. The CDR3 DNA sequence: TGTGCCAGCAGCTTGGTGGGGTTGAATTCACCCCTCCACTTT. Translated: CASSLVGLNSPLHF.

Concerning this clone itself: At one boundary the junction diverges from the germline segment, which might be a read error. The gene calls are TRBV5-5 and TRBJ2-7, with 7 bases fitting TRBD1. CDR3 length equals 12 residues. Germline V gene sequence: CDR1 SGHKS, CDR2 YYEKEE (reference sequence). CDR3 DNA: TGTGCCAGCAGCTTGACAGGGGAATCTGTGCACTTC. It translates to CASSLTGESVHF.

This chain links TRBV7-9 with TRBJ2-5; 8 bases line up with TRBD1. Germline V gene lookup returns CDR1 SEHNR and CDR2 FQNEAQ (reference sequence). Trimming removed 1 base from V and 5 bases from J; junction bases left unmatched: 6. The CDR3 loop spans 15 amino acids. The CDR3 spells CASSLEQGALETQYF. In DNA, the CDR3 is TGTGCCAGCAGCTTAGAGCAGGGGGCTTTGGAGACCCAGTACTTC.

This clone occurred a few times. The chain is built from TRBV7-3 and TRBJ2-1; 7 positions match TRBD2. Germline values: CDR1 SGHTA, CDR2 FQGTGA. The CDR3 has 15 residues. The V segment lost 4 bases and the J segment 9 bases; nucleotides outside the gene matches: 12. CDR3 protein: CASSSGTTFSSEQFF. The CDR3 coding sequence is TGTGCCAGCAGCTCCGGGACTACATTCTCCAGTGAGCAGTTCTTC.

By its share, this clone is medium-sized. The chain has TRBV27 and TRBJ1-2; the match to TRBD1 covers 8 bases. The V gene's germline CDR1 is MNHEY and CDR2 SMNVEV (reference sequence). The length of the CDR3 is 15 residues. Trimming at V came to 3 bases and at J to 4 bases, leaving 7 bases not matched to a gene. CDR3 sequence (DNA): TGTGCCAGCAGTTTCGGACAGGGCCTAATCTATGGCTACACCTTC. Translated, it gives CASSFGQGLIYGYTF.

This chain connects TRBV4-2 to TRBJ1-2; maybe TRBD1 (6 bases). The CDR3 is 15 residues long. The germline gives CDR1 LGHNA, CDR2 YNFKEQ. The V and J ends lost 5 bases and 0 bases respectively, with 13 bases between them. CDR3 sequence reads: CASSLQGAPNYGYTF. In DNA, the CDR3 is TGTGCCAGCAGCTTACAGGGAGCTCCTAACTATGGCTACACCTTC.

Only a few counts were recorded for this clone. The chain is built from TRBV7-2 and TRBJ1-6; D is unclear. The CDR3 covers 13 residues. Germline assignment: CDR1 SGHTA and CDR2 FQGNSA. Trimming took 2 bases from V and 10 from J, leaving 9 bases between them. The chain's CDR3 is CASSLTINSPLHF. The CDR3 nucleotides are TGTGCCAGCAGCTTAACGATAAACTCACCCCTCCACTTT.

V usage is TRBV7-2 and J usage is TRBJ2-7; D call uncertain. V shed 2 bases and J shed 2 bases, with 4 bases lying between them. The germline CDR1 and CDR2 sequences are SGHTA and FQGNSA. This CDR3 comprises 12 residues. The CDR3: CASSLTAYEQYF. The CDR3 DNA follows: TGTGCCAGCAGCTTAACAGCCTACGAGCAGTACTTC.

For this clone: The junction and the germline gene differ at one end; a read error may be behind it. The chain joins TRBV5-5 to TRBJ2-2, with a weak D call TRBD1 (6 bases). The CDR3 length is 15 residues. The germline V gene has CDR1 SGHKS and CDR2 YYEKEE (reference sequence). CDR3 sequence reads: CASSQGGGNTGELFF. In nucleotides, the CDR3 is TGCGCCAGCAGCCAAGGGGGTGGAAACACCGGGGAGCTGTTTTTT.

The gene calls are TRBV7-9 and TRBJ2-7; 9 bases map to TRBD2. With 3 bases clipped from V and 7 bases from J, the junction kept 7 bases outside the gene matches. This CDR3 has 14 residues. From germline, CDR1 is SEHNR and CDR2 FQNEAQ (reference sequence). CDR3 nucleotide sequence: TGTGCCAGCAGCTTCAGCGGGGGGCCGGGTGAGCAGTACTTC. Translation gives CASSFSGGPGEQYF.

The chain links TRBV19 to TRBJ1-5, with D unresolved. The CDR3 consists of 13 residues. V dropped 4 bases and J dropped 9 bases, with 13 bases sitting between them. CDR1 LNHDA and CDR2 SQIVND come from the germline V gene (reference sequence). The CDR3 here is CASSKIPAGPQHF. Here the CDR3 DNA reads TGTGCCAGTAGTAAGATCCCGGCGGGGCCCCAGCATTTT.

V and J are TRBV11-2 and TRBJ2-7; D not certain. This CDR3 is 13 amino acids long. The germline V gene encodes CDR1 SGHAT and CDR2 FQNNGV. V gave up 8 bases and J gave up 0 bases, with 11 bases separating them. In DNA form, the CDR3 reads TGTGCCAGCCGGGCGAGCAGCTCCTACGAGCAGTACTTC. It codes for CASRASSSYEQYF.

The chain has TRBV29-1 and TRBJ1-5; possible D gene TRBD1, 6 bases. This CDR3 is built from 12 residues. Trimming took off 4 bases at V and 5 bases at J, with 9 bases between the two ends. The germline V gene encodes CDR1 SQVTM and CDR2 ANQGSEA. The CDR3 protein is CSVGQDYQPQHF. The CDR3 DNA reads TGCAGCGTTGGACAGGATTATCAGCCCCAGCATTTT.

This rearrangement joins TRBV13 to TRBJ2-5; 7 positions agree with TRBD2. V lost 7 bases to trimming and J lost 1 base; unmatched junction nucleotides: 6. The CDR3 extends over 14 amino acids. Germline V gene lookup returns CDR1 PRHDT and CDR2 FYEKMQ (reference sequence). Written as DNA, the CDR3 is TGTGCCAGCAAAACTAGCGAGATCCAAGAGACCCAGTACTTC. This encodes CASKTSEIQETQYF.

The rearrangement joins TRBV19 to TRBJ1-4; TRBD1 might be the D (5 bases). The CDR3 covers 14 residues. Per the germline V gene, CDR1 is LNHDA and CDR2 is SQIVND (reference sequence). Trimming stripped 4 bases from V and 5 bases from J, with 11 bases between. CDR3 amino acids: CASSTGGLNEKLFF. Here the CDR3 DNA reads TGTGCCAGTAGTACCGGGGGTTTAAATGAAAAACTGTTTTTT.

This clone was detected only a few times. V is TRBV19 and J is TRBJ2-1; D is possibly TRBD2 (5 bases). From germline, CDR1 is LNHDA and CDR2 SQIVND (reference sequence). The length of the CDR3 is 15 residues. V was trimmed by 3 bases and J by 8 bases, leaving 17 bases between them. CDR3 nucleotide sequence: TGTGCCAGTAGTATCAGCGACTCGGGGTGGGATGAGCAGTTCTTC. Translated, it gives CASSISDSGWDEQFF.